This T cell receptor beta chain was documented in a study of T cells in Graves' hyperthyroidism and ophthalmopathy. There were TCR beta CDR3 regions amplified from RNA transcripts. The HTBI primer set served for first-round RT-PCR of the TCR CDR3. TCRdb recomputed calls from the multiplex PCR reads with MiXCR, one row per CDR3 protein. The sample holds fewer than 750,000 distinct CDR3 sequences, more than 45% seen once. Notes on the study in general: In the analysis, a 13 V-J model separated ophthalmopathy from stable hyperthyroidism. The model identified upcoming ophthalmopathy a median approximately six months ahead of onset.

The hyperthyroidism was newly diagnosed and had lasted under 2 months; the patients were aged 18 to 65. Together with thyroid ultrasound, orbital computed tomography, serum thyroxine and TRAb, clinical symptoms were used for diagnoses. V dropped 6 bases and J dropped 0 bases, with 9 bases sitting between them. Germline-derived CDR1 and CDR2 are DFQATT and SNEGSKA (reference sequence). The CDR3 runs to 12 residues. As concerns this clonotype: Its antigen remains unknown.

This chain links TRBV20-1 with TRBJ2-7; no definite D call. This receptor was identified in a woman between 18 and 29 years old with Graves' hyperthyroidism. The sample was peripheral blood or thyroid tissue (not recorded which). The CDR3, as DNA: TGCAGTGCCGAGCTCGACTCCTACGAGCAGTACTTC. Translating gives CSAELDSYEQYF.